Each of the 23 T cell receptor beta chains below was sequenced from the same sample in a study of blood T cell repertoires in COVID-19. TCRdb keeps only in-frame clones here, not all; method: immunoSEQ multiplex PCR. The sample shows roughly 80,000 clones, roughly 84% of them seen only once. The sequenced sample consisted of peripheral blood. These receptors all come from a woman older than 75 with acute or convalescent COVID-19.

The chain links TRBV5-1 to TRBJ1-1; weak D call: TRBD1 (6 bases). CDR1 is SGHRS, CDR2 YFSETQ, per germline. The CDR3 loop spans 15 amino acids. Trimming left V 1 base short and J 0 bases short, with 10 bases between. The CDR3 DNA reads as TGCGCCAGCAGCTTGACGGGACACCTGAACACTGAAGCTTTCTTT. This encodes CASSLTGHLNTEAFF. The full variable domain, its missing parts supplied by reference TRBV5-1 and TRBJ1-1, is KAGVTQTPRYLIKTRGQQVTLSCSPISGHRSVSWYQQTPGQGLQFLFEYFSETQRNKGNFPGRFSGRQFSNSRSEMNVSTLELGDSALYLCASSLTGHLNTEAFFGQGTRLTVV.

V usage is TRBV5-1 and J usage is TRBJ2-7; the D gene is possibly TRBD2 (5 bases). V shed 2 bases and J shed 0 bases, with 15 bases lying between them. CDR3 length: 16 residues. The germline V gene encodes CDR1 SGHRS and CDR2 YFSETQ. The CDR3 nucleotides read TGCGCCAGCAGCTTCGGGTCAGGCGGGTTCTCCTACGAGCAGTACTTC. It encodes CASSFGSGGFSYEQYF.

The rearrangement uses TRBV11-2 and TRBJ1-3; 7 bases line up with TRBD1. The V gene's germline CDR1 is SGHAT and CDR2 FQNNGV. The CDR3 extends over 17 amino acids. Trimming removed 1 base from V and 3 bases from J; junction bases left unmatched: 9. The CDR3 DNA sequence: TGTGCCAGCAGCTTAGGCAGGGACAGAGTGTTTGGAAACACCATATATTTT. Translating it yields CASSLGRDRVFGNTIYF.

The chain links TRBV6-6 to TRBJ1-2; 8 nucleotides align to TRBD1. V trimming: 5 bases; J trimming: 2 bases; junction bases outside the gene matches: 13. CDR1 and CDR2 from the germline V gene are MNHNY and SVGAGI (reference sequence). This CDR3 is built from 17 residues. The CDR3 DNA sequence: TGTGCCAGCAGTCCCCCCTGGGGACAGGCTGGAAACTATGGCTACACCTTC. This sequence encodes CASSPPWGQAGNYGYTF.

V usage is TRBV2 and J usage is TRBJ1-6, with D perhaps TRBD1 (5 bases). V was clipped by 7 bases and J by 8 bases, with 12 bases between them. The germline CDR1 and CDR2 sequences are SNHLY and FYNNEI. CDR3 length: 13 residues. The CDR3 region has the DNA TGTGCCAGCAAACCAGGGTGGTATTCACCCCTCCACTTT. It specifies CASKPGWYSPLHF.

This chain connects TRBV5-1 to TRBJ2-7; possible D gene TRBD1, 6 bases. CDR3 length: 13 residues. Germline CDR1 SGHRS, CDR2 YFSETQ. Trimming pared 3 bases from V and 5 bases from J, leaving 12 bases between. CDR3 loop: CASSSGHRNEQYF. The CDR3 region has the DNA TGCGCCAGCAGCTCGGGACACCGAAACGAGCAGTACTTC.

V usage is TRBV9 and J usage is TRBJ1-1; 7 positions match TRBD1. Germline values: CDR1 SGDLS, CDR2 YYNGEE. V dropped 0 bases and J dropped 1; count of bases not matched to a gene: 3. The CDR3 is made up of 15 amino acids. CDR3 coding DNA: TGTGCCAGCAGCGTAGGAGGGACAGAGAACACTGAAGCTTTCTTT. Its translation: CASSVGGTENTEAFF.

This clone was seen a single time. V gene TRBV6-5 combines with J gene TRBJ1-1; TRBD1 aligns across 7 bases. Trimming removed 4 bases from V and 0 bases from J; junction bases left unmatched: 5. This CDR3 comprises 15 residues. From germline, CDR1 is MNHEY and CDR2 SVGAGI. For the CDR3, the DNA is TGTGCCAGCAGTTTATCCGGGACAGTGAACACTGAAGCTTTCTTT. It specifies CASSLSGTVNTEAFF.

This chain connects TRBV5-6 to TRBJ1-2, with a tentative D call TRBD1 (6 bases). The length of the CDR3 is 13 residues. The V and J ends lost 0 bases and 6 bases respectively, with 9 bases between them. Germline V gene data show CDR1 as SGHDT and CDR2 as YYEEEE. CDR3 DNA sequence: TGTGCCAGCAGCTTGGCAGGGGCGGATGGCTACACCTTC. Its protein product is CASSLAGADGYTF.

This clone came up once. The V call is TRBV12-3 or TRBV12-4, the J call TRBJ1-3, with D uncertain. Trimming shortened V by 3 bases and J by 4 bases, and 7 bases separated the two germline ends. The CDR3 is 13 residues long. The CDR3 sequence: CASSLGAGNTIYF. CDR3 in DNA: TGTGCCAGCAGTTTGGGAGCGGGAAACACCATATATTTT.

The gene calls are TRBV7-8 and TRBJ2-1, with 15 bases aligning to TRBD2. The CDR3 consists of 15 residues. V lost 10 bases and J lost 15; bases outside the gene matches: 16. Germline values: CDR1 SGHVS, CDR2 FQNEAQ. The CDR3 bases are TGTGCCACCAACGAGCCGGGACTAGCGGGGGGCCGGATGTTCTTC. Translated: CATNEPGLAGGRMFF.

The V gene is TRBV5-1, the J gene TRBJ2-7, with TRBD1 identical over 9 bases. The V segment lost 0 bases and the J segment 1 base; nucleotides outside the gene matches: 2. CDR3 length: 15 residues. Germline V gene sequence: CDR1 SGHRS, CDR2 YFSETQ. CDR3 coding DNA: TGCGCCAGCAGCTTGGGCGGGACAGGGTCCTACGAGCAGTACTTC. Protein product: CASSLGGTGSYEQYF.

This clone was found once. The rearrangement links TRBV19 to TRBJ2-1, with a possible D match to TRBD2 (5 bases). Trimming stripped 8 bases from V and 10 bases from J, with 18 bases between. Germline CDR1 reads LNHDA; CDR2 reads SQIVND (reference sequence). CDR3 length equals 13 residues. Here the CDR3 reads CASGGSVLWEQFF. In nucleotides, the CDR3 is TGTGCCAGTGGCGGGTCAGTGTTGTGGGAGCAGTTCTTC.

This clone has just one count. The rearrangement links TRBV28 to TRBJ1-5; tentatively, D is TRBD1 (5 bases). With 3 bases removed from V and 7 bases from J, the gap between germline ends came to 13 bases. Germline V gene lookup returns CDR1 MDHEN and CDR2 SYDVKM. This CDR3 has 14 amino acids. CDR3 sequence reads: CASSFSTGAQPQHF. For the CDR3, the DNA is TGTGCCAGCAGTTTTAGTACAGGAGCCCAGCCCCAGCATTTT.

The rearrangement joins TRBV4-3 to TRBJ1-1, with D possibly being TRBD1 (6 bases). The CDR3 is 16 residues long. V shed 4 bases and J shed 0 bases, with 15 bases lying between them. Germline-derived CDR1 and CDR2 are LGHNA and YSLEER. CDR3 in DNA: TGCGCCAGCAGCCCCCGGACAGAGTACATGAACACTGAAGCTTTCTTT. Its protein is CASSPRTEYMNTEAFF.

A note on this clone: This specimen includes other DNA sequences encoding the same CDR3. The gene calls are TRBV28 and TRBJ1-1, with 7 positions matching TRBD1. Germline lookup yields CDR1 MDHEN and CDR2 SYDVKM. The CDR3 runs to 14 residues. Trimming cost V 1 base and J 4 bases; bases outside gene matches: 3. In DNA form, the CDR3 reads TGTGCCAGCAGTTTATTAGGGGGCGGCACTGAAGCTTTCTTT. Translating gives CASSLLGGGTEAFF.

CDR3 loop: CASSMERPHDSPLHF. CDR3 nucleotide sequence: TGTGCCAGTAGTATGGAGCGGCCCCACGATTCACCCCTCCACTTT. J is TRBJ1-6 and V is TRBV19, with unresolved D. V lost 3 bases and J lost 8, with 14 bases in between. The CDR3 totals 15 residues. Germline assignment: CDR1 LNHDA and CDR2 SQIVND (reference sequence).

V is TRBV6-5 and J is TRBJ2-7, with 7 bases matching TRBD1. Germline trimming cut 4 bases from V and 9 bases from J; bases unmatched to any gene: 9. This CDR3 comprises 13 residues. Germline CDR1 and CDR2: MNHEY and SVGAGI. CDR3 loop: CASSSAQGWRQYF. CDR3 DNA: TGTGCCAGCAGTTCGGCACAGGGGTGGCGGCAGTACTTC.

This clone was seen just once. The V call is TRBV3-1 (or the pseudogene TRBV3-2), the J call TRBJ2-7, with D uncertain. The germline gives CDR1 LGHDT, CDR2 YNNKEL (reference sequence). The V end lost 0 bases, the J end lost 3 bases, and 9 bases lay between the germline ends. The CDR3 sequence is 14 residues long. For the CDR3, the DNA is TGTGCCAGCAGCCAAGATGAAACAAGCTACGAGCAGTACTTC. Translated, it gives CASSQDETSYEQYF.

V gene TRBV28 combines with J gene TRBJ1-4, with D uncertain. CDR1 is MDHEN, CDR2 SYDVKM, per germline. Trimming stripped 2 bases from V and 12 bases from J, with 19 bases between. The CDR3 contains 15 residues. The CDR3 is CASSLAGPSWNELFF. The CDR3 nucleotides read TGTGCCAGCAGTTTAGCGGGTCCTTCATGGAATGAACTGTTTTTT.

The chain links TRBV28 to TRBJ1-4, with 8 bases that match TRBD1. The ends lost 5 bases at V and 8 bases at J; junction bases unmatched: 7. Germline CDR1 and CDR2: MDHEN and SYDVKM. The CDR3 length is 14 residues. The CDR3: CASSQDRVTEKLFF. CDR3 DNA sequence: TGTGCCAGCAGTCAGGACAGGGTAACCGAAAAACTGTTTTTT.

The chain recombines TRBV7-9 with TRBJ2-6; the match to TRBD2 covers 8 bases. CDR3 length equals 18 residues. Germline V gene lookup returns CDR1 SEHNR and CDR2 FQNEAQ (reference sequence). J gave up 0 bases and V 5 bases, and 9 bases lay outside the gene matches. CDR3 coding DNA: TGTGCCAGCAGCCCGTTAGCGGGATCTAGCTCTGGGGCCAACGTCCTGACTTTC. This encodes CASSPLAGSSSGANVLTF.

The rearrangement links TRBV7-2 to TRBJ1-5; D perhaps matches TRBD1 (6 bases). CDR1 and CDR2 from the germline V gene are SGHTA and FQGNSA. The length of the CDR3 is 14 residues. V was pared by 5 bases and J by 1 base, with 9 bases between. CDR3 DNA sequence: TGTGCCAGCAGCCCCCAGGGGAGCAATCAGCCCCAGCATTTT. This encodes CASSPQGSNQPQHF.